These 14 T cell receptor beta chains share one sample of origin, sequenced in a study of blood T cell repertoires in COVID-19. Data came from immunoSEQ multiplex PCR; TCRdb stores just in-frame clones and leaves some out. The table shows hundreds of thousands of clones, with about 83% occurring only once. The source material was peripheral blood. The source of these receptors is a woman aged 45-65 years who had recovered from COVID-19.

This clone was recorded only once. The chain joins TRBV9 to TRBJ2-5, with a possible D match to TRBD2 (6 bases). The CDR3 runs 15 residues. Germline V gene data show CDR1 as SGDLS and CDR2 as YYNGEE. Trimming took off 3 bases at V and 5 bases at J, with 17 bases between the two ends. CDR3 nucleotides: TGTGCCAGCAGCGATGCTCCGGGGGAACGGGAGACCCAGTACTTC. This sequence encodes CASSDAPGERETQYF.

This clone was counted only a few times. V and J are TRBV11-2 and TRBJ1-3; possible D gene TRBD1, 6 bases. Trimming removed 5 bases from V and 3 bases from J, with 11 bases in between. The CDR3 runs 14 residues. Per germline, CDR1 SGHAT and CDR2 FQNNGV. CDR3 sequence (DNA): TGTGCCAGCAGCGAAACAGGGATTGGAAACACCATATATTTT. Encoded protein: CASSETGIGNTIYF.

This clone was picked up one time. Here the CDR3 reads CASSSRGGQGYEQYF. DNA for the CDR3: TGTGCCAGCAGCTCCCGAGGGGGACAGGGCTACGAGCAGTACTTC. The chain is built from TRBV7-2 and TRBJ2-7; TRBD1 matches at 9 bases. This CDR3 has 15 amino acids. V gave up 4 bases and J gave up 3 bases; unmatched junction bases: 7. Germline assignment: CDR1 SGHTA and CDR2 FQGNSA.

V usage is TRBV7-9 and J usage is TRBJ2-7; TRBD2 might be the D (6 bases). Per germline, CDR1 SEHNR and CDR2 FQNEAQ (reference sequence). V was cut by 1 base and J by 2 bases, with 9 bases left in between. The CDR3 loop spans 14 amino acids. CDR3 nucleotide sequence: TGTGCCAGCAGCTTAGGGTCGGGGGCCTACGAGCAGTACTTC. Its protein is CASSLGSGAYEQYF. Looking up the rest from reference TRBV7-9 and TRBJ2-7 gives the full variable domain: DTGVSQNPRHKITKRGQNVTFRCDPISEHNRLYWYRQTLGQGPEFLTYFQNEAQLEKSRLLSDRFSAERPKGSFSTLEIQRTEQGDSAMYLCASSLGSGAYEQYFGPGTRLTVT.

This chain connects TRBV9 to TRBJ2-3; D perhaps matches TRBD1 (5 bases). V lost 4 bases and J lost 4, with 16 bases in between. CDR3 length: 15 residues. Germline assignment: CDR1 SGDLS and CDR2 YYNGEE. The CDR3 DNA reads TGTGCCAGCAGCCCCGCAGGGAACCACCCAGATACGCAGTATTTT. It is translated as CASSPAGNHPDTQYF.

The J gene is TRBJ2-1, the V gene TRBV10-3; 11 positions match TRBD2. The CDR3 is 17 residues long. Germline lookup yields CDR1 ENHRY and CDR2 SYGVKD. J gave up 5 bases and V 6 bases, and 12 bases lay outside the gene matches. Written as DNA, the CDR3 is TGTGCCATCAGCCGGGATCTAGCGGGAGGAAGGAACAATGAGCAGTTCTTC. The encoded protein is CAISRDLAGGRNNEQFF.

CDR3 amino acids: CASSGHLSNQPQHF. The CDR3 DNA is TGTGCCAGCAGTGGACATCTTAGCAATCAGCCCCAGCATTTT. This sequence joins TRBV28 and TRBJ1-5; tentatively, D is TRBD1 (5 bases). CDR3 length: 14 amino acids. CDR1 is MDHEN, CDR2 SYDVKM, per germline. V was trimmed by 5 bases and J by 0 bases, leaving 8 bases between them. Supplemented by reference TRBV28 and TRBJ1-5, the full variable domain reads DVKVTQSSRYLVKRTGEKVFLECVQDMDHENMFWYRQDPGLGLRLIYFSYDVKMKEKGDIPEGYSVSREKKERFSLILESASTNQTSMYLCASSGHLSNQPQHFGDGTRLSIL.

The chain is built from TRBV7-9 and TRBJ2-1; 9 bases align to TRBD1. CDR1 is SEHNR and CDR2 is FQNEAQ in the germline V gene (reference sequence). The trim removed 5 bases at V and 4 bases at J, leaving 15 bases unmatched. The CDR3 has 18 amino acids. This chain's CDR3 is CASSLGGYRDRAYNEQFF. The CDR3 DNA follows: TGTGCCAGCAGCCTAGGTGGATACCGGGACAGGGCGTACAATGAGCAGTTCTTC.

The chain links TRBV18 to TRBJ2-4; TRBD2 aligns across 11 bases. This CDR3 is 19 amino acids long. The V gene's germline CDR1 is KGHSH and CDR2 LQKENI. V shed 1 base and J 9 bases; nucleotides not matched to a gene: 17. CDR3 residues: CASSPLQFSGRAHLFIQYF. CDR3 DNA: TGTGCCAGCTCACCACTCCAGTTTAGCGGGAGGGCCCATCTGTTCATTCAGTACTTC.

The chain joins TRBV11-2 to TRBJ1-4, with 7 nucleotides matching TRBD1. Per germline, CDR1 SGHAT and CDR2 FQNNGV. J lost 4 bases, V lost 2 bases, and 4 bases had no gene match. This CDR3 comprises 15 residues. The CDR3 loop reads CASSLLQGNNEKLFF. DNA for the CDR3: TGTGCCAGCAGCTTATTACAGGGGAATAATGAAAAACTGTTTTTT.

The rearrangement links TRBV6-2 or TRBV6-3 to TRBJ2-5; 9 bases are shared with TRBD2. CDR3 size: 15 residues. Germline V gives CDR1 MNHEY, CDR2 SVGEGT. The V gene end was trimmed by 4 bases and the J gene end by 3 bases; junction bases not matched to a gene: 6. The chain's CDR3 is CASSWAGGSEETQYF. CDR3 sequence (DNA): TGTGCCAGCAGTTGGGCGGGGGGGTCGGAAGAGACCCAGTACTTC.

V usage is TRBV5-6 and J usage is TRBJ2-2; 7 nucleotides align to TRBD2. The V gene's germline CDR1 is SGHDT and CDR2 YYEEEE. After removal of 0 bases from V and 3 bases from J, the junction contained 2 bases not matched to a gene. CDR3 length: 15 amino acids. The CDR3 protein is CASSLVGLDTGELFF. The CDR3 coding sequence is TGTGCCAGCAGCTTGGTCGGACTAGACACCGGGGAGCTGTTTTTT.

The chain is built from TRBV2 and TRBJ1-5; TRBD1 matches at 7 bases. Germline V gene sequence: CDR1 SNHLY, CDR2 FYNNEI. The V and J ends lost 10 bases and 5 bases, in that order; junction bases with no gene match: 11. The CDR3 contains 14 residues. The CDR3 here is CATLPQGGDQPQHF. The CDR3 region has the DNA TGTGCCACCCTACCCCAGGGGGGAGATCAGCCCCAGCATTTT.

The chain recombines TRBV4-3 with TRBJ2-2; 10 bases fit TRBD1. The CDR3 has 17 residues. Trimming took 3 bases from V and 3 from J; bases not matched to a gene: 7. CDR1 and CDR2 (germline): LGHNA, YSLEER. The CDR3 DNA reads TGCGCCAGCAGCCAGCCGGGACAGGGGATTTACACCGGGGAGCTGTTTTTT. Amino acid sequence: CASSQPGQGIYTGELFF.